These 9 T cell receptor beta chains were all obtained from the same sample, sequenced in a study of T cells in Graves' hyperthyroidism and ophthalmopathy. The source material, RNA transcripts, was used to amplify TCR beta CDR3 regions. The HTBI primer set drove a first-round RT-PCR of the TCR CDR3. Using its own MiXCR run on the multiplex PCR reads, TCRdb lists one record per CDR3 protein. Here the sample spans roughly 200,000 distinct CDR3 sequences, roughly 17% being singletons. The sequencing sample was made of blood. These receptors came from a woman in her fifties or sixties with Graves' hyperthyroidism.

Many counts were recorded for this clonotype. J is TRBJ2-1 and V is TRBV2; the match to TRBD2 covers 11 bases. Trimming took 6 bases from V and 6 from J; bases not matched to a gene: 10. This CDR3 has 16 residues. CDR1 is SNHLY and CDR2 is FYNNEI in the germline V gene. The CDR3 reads CASRGTSGILPNEQFF. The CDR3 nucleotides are TGTGCCAGCAGGGGGACTAGCGGAATCTTACCCAATGAGCAGTTCTTC.

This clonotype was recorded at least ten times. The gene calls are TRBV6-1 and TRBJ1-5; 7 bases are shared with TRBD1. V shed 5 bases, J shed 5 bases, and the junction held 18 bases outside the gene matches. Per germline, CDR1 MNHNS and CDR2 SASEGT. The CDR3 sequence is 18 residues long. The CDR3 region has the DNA TGTGCCAGCAGTCCTATTCCGGGACAGTCATTGTCTGATCAGCCCCAGCATTTT. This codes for CASSPIPGQSLSDQPQHF.

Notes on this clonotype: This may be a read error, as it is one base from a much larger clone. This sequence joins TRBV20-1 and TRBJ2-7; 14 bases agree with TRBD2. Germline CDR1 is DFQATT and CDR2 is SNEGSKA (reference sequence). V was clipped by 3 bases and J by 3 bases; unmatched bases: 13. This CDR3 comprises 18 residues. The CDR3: CSASSGLAGVIQDYEQYF. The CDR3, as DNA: TGCAGTGCTAGTTCGGGACTAGCGGGAGTAATCCAAGACTACGAGCAGTACTTC.

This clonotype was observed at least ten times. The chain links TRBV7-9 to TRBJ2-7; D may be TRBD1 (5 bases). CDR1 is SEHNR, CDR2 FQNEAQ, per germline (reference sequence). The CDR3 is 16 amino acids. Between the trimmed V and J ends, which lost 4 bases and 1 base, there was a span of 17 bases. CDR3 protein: CASSSTRSAGSYEQYF. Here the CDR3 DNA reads TGTGCCAGCAGCTCCACGCGGTCAGCAGGGTCCTACGAGCAGTACTTC.

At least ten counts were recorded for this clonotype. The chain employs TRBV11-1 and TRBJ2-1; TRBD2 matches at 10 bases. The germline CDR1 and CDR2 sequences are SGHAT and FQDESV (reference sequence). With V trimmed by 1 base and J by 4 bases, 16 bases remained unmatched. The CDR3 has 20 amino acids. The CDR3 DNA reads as TGTGCCAGCAGCTTAGTAATGTCAGATCATAGCGGGAGGATATACAATGAGCAGTTCTTC. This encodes CASSLVMSDHSGRIYNEQFF. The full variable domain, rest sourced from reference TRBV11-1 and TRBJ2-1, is EAEVAQSPRYKITEKSQAVAFWCDPISGHATLYWYRQILGQGPELLVQFQDESVVDDSQLPKDRFSAERLKGVDSTLKIQPAELGDSAMYLCASSLVMSDHSGRIYNEQFFGPGTRLTVL.

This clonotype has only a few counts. The DNA of the CDR3 is TGCAGTGCTAGTCCGGAATACGAGCAGTACTTC. Its protein product is CSASPEYEQYF. The rearrangement joins TRBV20-1 to TRBJ2-7, with D hard to call. Germline CDR1 reads DFQATT; CDR2 reads SNEGSKA (reference sequence). The CDR3 loop spans 11 amino acids. The germline V and J ends were trimmed by 3 bases and 4 bases, with 7 bases remaining between them.

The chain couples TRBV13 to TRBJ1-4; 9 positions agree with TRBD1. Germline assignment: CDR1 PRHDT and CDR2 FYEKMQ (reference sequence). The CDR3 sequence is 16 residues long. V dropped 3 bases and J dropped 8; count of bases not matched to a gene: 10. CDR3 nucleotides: TGTGCCAGCAGCTTCGATACAGGGACAGGGCTCGAAAAACTGTTTTTT. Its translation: CASSFDTGTGLEKLFF.

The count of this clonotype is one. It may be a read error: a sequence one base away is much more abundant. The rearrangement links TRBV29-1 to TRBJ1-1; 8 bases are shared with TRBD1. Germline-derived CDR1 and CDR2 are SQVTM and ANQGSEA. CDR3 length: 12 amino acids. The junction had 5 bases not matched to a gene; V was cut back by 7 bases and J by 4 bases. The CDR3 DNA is TGCAGCGCTTCAACAGGGGGCACTGAAGCTTTCTTT. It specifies CSASTGGTEAFF.

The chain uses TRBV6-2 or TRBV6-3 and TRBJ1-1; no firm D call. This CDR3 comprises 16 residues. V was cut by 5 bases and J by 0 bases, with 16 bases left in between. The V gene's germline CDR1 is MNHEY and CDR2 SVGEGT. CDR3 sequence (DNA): TGTGCCAGCAGTAGACCCAAGACAAACATGAACACTGAAGCTTTCTTT. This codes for CASSRPKTNMNTEAFF.